The present T cell receptor beta chain was sequenced within a study of graft-versus-host responses after intestinal transplantation. Looking at the study overall: Grafts were multivisceral, liver-intestinal, or isolated intestinal.

As regards this clone: Its antigen is still unknown.

Method: immunoSEQ multiplex PCR; TCRdb's copy keeps in-frame clones and lacks some. Of tens of thousands of clones in the sample, about 91% are singletons; the top ten hold over 0.4%. General study results and limits: Ileal or blood samples showed some GvH clones first, and such clones were also found in recipient marrow. Graft-donor T cell macrochimerism in patients accompanied high graft-versus-host to host-versus-graft clonal ratios in allografts. HvG clone declines early post-transplant were associated with peak circulating GvH levels.

CDR1 is SGDLS, CDR2 YYNGEE, per germline. The CDR3 contains 14 residues. V dropped 0 bases and J dropped 10 bases, with 14 bases sitting between them. The TCR sequence derives from a human donor who received an intestinal transplant. The material was unstimulated CD8+ T cells sorted from spleen or lymph node cells, obtained before intestinal transplant. J is TRBJ2-1 and V is TRBV9; maybe TRBD1 (6 bases). The CDR3 bases are TGTGCCAGCAGCGTAGGGGGGCCAGCTTTGGAGCAGTTCTTC. This sequence encodes CASSVGGPALEQFF.